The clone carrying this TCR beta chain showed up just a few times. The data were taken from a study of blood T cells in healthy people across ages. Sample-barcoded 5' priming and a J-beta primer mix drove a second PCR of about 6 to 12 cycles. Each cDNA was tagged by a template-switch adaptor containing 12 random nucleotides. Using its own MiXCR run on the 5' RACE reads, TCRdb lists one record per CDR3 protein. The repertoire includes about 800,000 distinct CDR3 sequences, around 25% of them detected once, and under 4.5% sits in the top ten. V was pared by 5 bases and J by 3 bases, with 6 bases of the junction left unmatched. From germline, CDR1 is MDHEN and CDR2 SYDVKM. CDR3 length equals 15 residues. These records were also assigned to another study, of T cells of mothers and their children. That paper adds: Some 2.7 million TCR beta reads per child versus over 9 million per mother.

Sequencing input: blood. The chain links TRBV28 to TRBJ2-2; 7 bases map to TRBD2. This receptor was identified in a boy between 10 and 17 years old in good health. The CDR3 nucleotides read TGTGCCAGCAGTGGAGCGGGATCGGACACCGGGGAGCTGTTTTTT. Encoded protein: CASSGAGSDTGELFF.